The clone carrying this T cell receptor beta chain was seen once. Its antigen is unidentified. 13 Jbeta primers and 60 Vbeta primers were used for the PCR. Some clones are missing from TCRdb's copy, which holds only in-frame ones; the method was immunoSEQ multiplex PCR. The table shows about 140,000 clones, with roughly three quarters occurring only once. The data derive from a study of cytomegalovirus exposure and HLA in healthy donors. Study findings and constraints: CMV serostatus was the only recorded immune exposure for donors. HLA-A and HLA-B allele assignments for most subjects were reportedly predicted accurately using TCR beta sequences.

V shed 5 bases and J shed 4 bases, with 15 bases lying between them. The germline V gene encodes CDR1 SGHVS and CDR2 FQNEAQ. The CDR3 has 14 residues. The clonotype comes from a woman in her 30s in good health and CMV-seronegative. The source material was PBMCs. The rearrangement joins TRBV7-8 to TRBJ2-7; possible D gene TRBD1, 6 bases. The CDR3 DNA follows: TGTGCCAGCAGCCTAGGACAGAGTCTTTACGAGCAGTACGTC. It yields the protein CASSLGQSLYEQYV.